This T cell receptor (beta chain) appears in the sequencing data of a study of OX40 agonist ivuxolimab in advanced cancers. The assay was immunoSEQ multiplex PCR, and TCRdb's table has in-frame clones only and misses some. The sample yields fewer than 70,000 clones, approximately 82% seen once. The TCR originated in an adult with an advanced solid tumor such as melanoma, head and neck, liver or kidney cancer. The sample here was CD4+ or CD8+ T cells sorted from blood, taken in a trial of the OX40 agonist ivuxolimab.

The CDR3 coding sequence is TGTGCCAGCAGTTTATGGGGAGGGGCACCCCTCCACTTT. Translated, it gives CASSLWGGAPLHF. The chain employs TRBV28 and TRBJ1-6, with D maybe TRBD1 (5 bases). This CDR3 has 13 amino acids. V was trimmed by 0 bases and J by 11 bases, leaving 8 bases between them. Germline V CDR1 and CDR2: MDHEN, SYDVKM.